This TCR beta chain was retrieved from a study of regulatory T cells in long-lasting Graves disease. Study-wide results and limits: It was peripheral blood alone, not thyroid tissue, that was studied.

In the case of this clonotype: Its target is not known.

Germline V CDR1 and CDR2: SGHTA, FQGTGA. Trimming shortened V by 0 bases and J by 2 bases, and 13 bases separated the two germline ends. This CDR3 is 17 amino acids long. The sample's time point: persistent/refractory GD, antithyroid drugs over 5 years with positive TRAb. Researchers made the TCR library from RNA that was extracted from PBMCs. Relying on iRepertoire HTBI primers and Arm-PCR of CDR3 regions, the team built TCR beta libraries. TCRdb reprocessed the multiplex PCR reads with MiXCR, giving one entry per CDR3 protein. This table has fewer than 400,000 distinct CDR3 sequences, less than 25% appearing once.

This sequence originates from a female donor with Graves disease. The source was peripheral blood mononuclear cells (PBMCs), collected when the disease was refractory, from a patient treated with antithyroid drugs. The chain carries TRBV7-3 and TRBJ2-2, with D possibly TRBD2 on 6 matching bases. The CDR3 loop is CASSLTPPGGNTGELFF. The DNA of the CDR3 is TGTGCCAGCAGCTTAACCCCTCCCGGGGGAAACACCGGGGAGCTGTTTTTT. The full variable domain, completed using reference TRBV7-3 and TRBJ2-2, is GAGVSQTPSNKVTEKGKYVELRCDPISGHTALYWYRQSLGQGPEFLIYFQGTGAADDSGLPNDRFFAVRPEGSVSTLKIQRTERGDSAVYLCASSLTPPGGNTGELFFGEGSRLTVL.